Listed below are T cell receptor beta chains from one sample, sequenced in a study of cytomegalovirus exposure and HLA in healthy donors. This table comes from immunoSEQ multiplex PCR, and its TCRdb copy is limited to in-frame clones, with some not included. Of approximately 140,000 clones listed, approximately 73% are singletons. Sequencing used PBMCs. Receptors originate from a woman aged 40 to 50 in good health and CMV-seronegative. Each CDR3 is given with its conserved first and last residue. The order of the fields is D gene, V gene, clone size, J gene, CDR3 DNA, CDR3 protein. D genes are given only for firm matches. Part of the rows lack a size; the others show once, few, many or a class for expanded clones.

TRBD1	TRBV27	once	TRBJ1-1	TGTGCCAGTCGAACAGGGGGTGGAACTGAAGCTTTCTTT	CASRTGGGTEAFF
TRBD1	TRBV15	-	TRBJ1-1	TGTGCCACCAAAATACAGGGGGCGGGGAACACTGAAGCTTTCTTT	CATKIQGAGNTEAFF
-	TRBV5-4	-	TRBJ2-5	TGTGCCAGCAGCTTGTACTTAGGAGAAGAGACCCAGTACTTC	CASSLYLGEETQYF
TRBD1	TRBV7-2	-	TRBJ2-5	TGTGCCAGCAGCCTCAACACAGGGGGCGGCGAGACCCAGTACTTC	CASSLNTGGGETQYF
TRBD1	TRBV2	-	TRBJ1-3	TGTGCCAGCAGTGCCGGGACAGGGACGTCTGGAAACACCATATATTTT	CASSAGTGTSGNTIYF
TRBD1	TRBV4-3	-	TRBJ1-4	TGCGCCAGCAGCCAAGAACTGGGACAGATTAATGAAAAACTGTTTTTT	CASSQELGQINEKLFF
TRBD1	TRBV13	-	TRBJ1-4	TGTGCCAGCAGCTCGACCACAGGGGCAACTAATGAAAAACTGTTTTTT	CASSSTTGATNEKLFF
TRBD1	TRBV19	-	TRBJ1-5	TGTGCCAGTAGGGACAGGGGGATGAATCAGCCCCAGCATTTT	CASRDRGMNQPQHF
-	TRBV11-1	once	TRBJ2-1	TGTGCCAGCAGCTTAGCGACTAACCCTTACAATGAGCAGTTCTTC	CASSLATNPYNEQFF
TRBD2	TRBV5-1	-	TRBJ2-1	TGCGCCAGCAGCTGGGGACCGGGAGGTAGGAATGAGCAGTTCTTC	CASSWGPGGRNEQFF
-	TRBV6-5	-	TRBJ2-1	TGTGCCAGCAGTTACTCACAGGAAGATGAGCAGTTCTTC	CASSYSQEDEQFF
TRBD2	TRBV11-2	-	TRBJ2-2	TGTGCCAGCAGCTCCCTGACTAGCGGGGGGAGTCACACCGGGGAGCTGTTTTTT	CASSSLTSGGSHTGELFF
-	TRBV7-9	few	TRBJ2-2	TGTGCCAGCAGCAGAGAAACTAGCACCGGGGAGCTGTTTTTT	CASSRETSTGELFF
TRBD2	TRBV19	-	TRBJ2-3	TGTGCCAGTAAGGAGACCGCGGGGGGGCTTACAGATACGCAGTATTTT	CASKETAGGLTDTQYF
-	TRBV5-1	-	TRBJ2-5	TGCGCCAGCAGCTTGAAGTTCCAGCAAGAGACCCAGTACTTC	CASSLKFQQETQYF
TRBD1	TRBV9	-	TRBJ2-1	TGTGCCAGCAGCGTAGTCGGCCGACAGGGGCTCAATGAGCAGTTCTTC	CASSVVGRQGLNEQFF
TRBD2	TRBV2	-	TRBJ2-1	TGTGCCAGCAGTCCGGGACACATAACGGGGGGGCCTTACAATGAGCAGTTCTTC	CASSPGHITGGPYNEQFF
TRBD1	TRBV5-6	-	TRBJ1-1	TGTGCCAGCAGCAGTTCAGGGGGTATGTCGACTGAAGCTTTCTTT	CASSSSGGMSTEAFF
-	TRBV5-4	-	TRBJ1-5	TGTGCCAGCAGCTTGGCTGGGGGGCAGCCCCAGCATTTT	CASSLAGGQPQHF
TRBD1	TRBV2	few	TRBJ1-2	TGTGCCAGCAGTGAACCCCGGACAGGGGGGAACTATGGCTACACCTTC	CASSEPRTGGNYGYTF
TRBD1	TRBV5-6	-	TRBJ1-1	TGTGCCAGCAGCGGACAGGGGTACACTGAAGCTTTCTTT	CASSGQGYTEAFF
TRBD2	TRBV7-9	-	TRBJ2-1	TGTTCCAGCAGCCTCAGGGCGGCTAGCGGGGAATATGAGCAGTTCTTC	CSSSLRAASGEYEQFF
-	TRBV7-9	-	TRBJ2-6	TGTGCCAGCAGCCCAACAGGGCCCGTGGGGATTGGACCAAACGTCCTGACTTTC	CASSPTGPVGIGPNVLTF
TRBD1	TRBV7-9	-	TRBJ2-1	TGTGCCAGCAGCCTACCAGGGGGCGAGCCCACCAATGAGCAGTTCTTC	CASSLPGGEPTNEQFF
-	TRBV6-5	-	TRBJ1-5	TGTGCCAGCAGGCCCCCGGGGGGCCGCAATCAGCCCCAGCATTTT	CASRPPGGRNQPQHF
TRBD2	TRBV6-6	few	TRBJ2-3	TGTGCCAGCAGATGGACTAGCGGGAAAACAGATACGCAGTATTTT	CASRWTSGKTDTQYF
-	TRBV5-5	few	TRBJ2-7	TGTGCCAGCAGCTCCCTCAGCTCCTACGAGCAGTACTTC	CASSSLSSYEQYF
-	TRBV7-9	-	TRBJ1-2	TGTGCCAGCAGCTTAGCCTCCGACTATGGCTACACCTTC	CASSLASDYGYTF
TRBD1	TRBV7-6	-	TRBJ1-1	TGTGCCAGCAGCTTAATGGCAGGGGGCACTGAAGCTTTCTTT	CASSLMAGGTEAFF
-	TRBV19	-	TRBJ2-2	TGTGCCAGTAGCCCTTTCCGAGAAAACACCGGGGAGCTGTTTTTT	CASSPFRENTGELFF
TRBD1	TRBV29-1	-	TRBJ1-2	TGCAGCGCAACTAGGGACAGGGGGCTGTATGGCTACACCTTC	CSATRDRGLYGYTF
-	TRBV5-4	-	TRBJ2-2	TGTGCCAGCAGTCCGGACAGCCTAGGGGCCGGGGAGCTGTTTTTT	CASSPDSLGAGELFF
-	TRBV4-1	few	TRBJ1-1	TGCGCCAGCAGCCAAGCCGGGAACACTGAAGCTTTCTTT	CASSQAGNTEAFF
TRBD1	TRBV19	-	TRBJ1-3	TGTGCCAGTAGTGCCCAGGGGGCTGGAAACACCATATATTTT	CASSAQGAGNTIYF
-	TRBV7-9	-	TRBJ2-2	TGTTCCAGCAGCTTACCTACCGGGACAACGAACACCGGGGAGCTGTTTTTT	CSSSLPTGTTNTGELFF
TRBD1	TRBV28	-	TRBJ1-2	TGTGCCAGCAGTCTCCAGGGCCGACAGGGTCGGTATGGCTACACCTTC	CASSLQGRQGRYGYTF
TRBD2	TRBV5-1	-	TRBJ2-5	TGCGCCAGCAGCTTCGCTAGCGGGGGGTACCAAGAGACCCAGTACTTC	CASSFASGGYQETQYF
-	TRBV5-5	-	TRBJ1-2	TGTGCCAGCAGCCTGGGACAACGGCTTAACTATGGCTACACCTTC	CASSLGQRLNYGYTF
TRBD1	TRBV19	-	TRBJ1-2	TGTGCCAGTAGTAGCCCCTCCGACAGGGCAGACTATGGCTACACCTTC	CASSSPSDRADYGYTF
TRBD1	TRBV11-2	-	TRBJ2-7	TGTGCCAGCAGCTTAGTCATGGGGACAGGTCCCTACGAGCAGTACTTC	CASSLVMGTGPYEQYF
TRBD1	TRBV19	-	TRBJ1-2	TGTGCCAGTAGAAACCTTGGGACAGGGGTTAACTATGGCTACACCTTC	CASRNLGTGVNYGYTF
-	TRBV5-1	-	TRBJ2-4	TGCGCCAGCAGCTTGGGGGAATCAGGGGCGAGATGGGGAAACATTCAGTACTTC	CASSLGESGARWGNIQYF
TRBD1	TRBV6-5	-	TRBJ1-4	TGTGCCAGCAGTTACTCTCAGGGGGGCGAAAAACTGTTTTTT	CASSYSQGGEKLFF
-	TRBV6-1	-	TRBJ2-1	TGTGCCAGCAGTGAAGTCCAGGGGACATACAATGAGCAGTTCTTC	CASSEVQGTYNEQFF
-	TRBV27	-	TRBJ2-7	TGTGCCAGCAGTTTATCGAGGCCAGACTCCTACGAGCAGTACTTC	CASSLSRPDSYEQYF
-	TRBV5-4	-	TRBJ1-6	TGTGCCAGCAGCTTGGCCCTCGGACCCCTCCACTTT	CASSLALGPLHF
-	TRBV28	-	TRBJ1-1	TGTGCCAGCAGACTGCCCTCTTTTACCACTGAAGCTTTCTTT	CASRLPSFTTEAFF
TRBD1	TRBV27	once	TRBJ1-6	TGTGCCAGCAGTTTAGCCCGACAGGGGGGATCACCCCTCCACTTT	CASSLARQGGSPLHF
TRBD1	TRBV7-2	few	TRBJ1-2	TGTGCCAGCAGCCCGTCAGGGGGCGTTATCTATGGCTACACCTTC	CASSPSGGVIYGYTF
TRBD1	TRBV4-1	few	TRBJ1-5	TGCGCCAGCAGCCAAGGCCAGGGGGCTCAGCCCCAGCATTTT	CASSQGQGAQPQHF
-	TRBV6-5	-	TRBJ2-1	TGTGCCAGCAGTTATTCCCAGGGTTTGTTTGAGCAGTTCTTC	CASSYSQGLFEQFF
TRBD1	TRBV7-6	few	TRBJ1-1	TGTGCCAGCAGCTTAGGGGACAGGAGGGAAACTGAAGCTTTCTTT	CASSLGDRRETEAFF
TRBD2	TRBV7-9	-	TRBJ2-3	TGTGCCAGCAGCCCCCACTTTAGCGGGCCCACAGATACGCAGTATTTT	CASSPHFSGPTDTQYF
TRBD2	TRBV5-1	-	TRBJ2-3	TGCGCCAGCAGCCAATCCGGGACTAGCGGACACACAGATACGCAGTATTTT	CASSQSGTSGHTDTQYF
-	TRBV7-9	few	TRBJ1-1	TGTGCCAGCAGCTTAAGGACGGGAGAAGCTTTCTTT	CASSLRTGEAFF
TRBD1	TRBV19	-	TRBJ2-2	TGTGCCAGTAGTAACCAGGGGGCACGGAACACCGGGGAGCTGTTTTTT	CASSNQGARNTGELFF
TRBD1	TRBV5-1	-	TRBJ2-7	TGCGCCAGCAGCTTGGGGGACAGGGAAGGAAGGGAGCAGTACTTC	CASSLGDREGREQYF
TRBD2	TRBV7-6	-	TRBJ2-1	TGTGCCAGCAGCCAGCTACCCACTAGCGGGGGAACCTACAATGAGCAGTTCTTC	CASSQLPTSGGTYNEQFF
TRBD1	TRBV7-8	-	TRBJ1-2	TGTGCCAGTGGGTCTCGGGACAGGGTCGAGTATGGCTACACCTTC	CASGSRDRVEYGYTF
-	TRBV27	-	TRBJ2-1	TGTGCCAGCAGTTTGTCCGGACTCTACAATGAGCAGTTCTTC	CASSLSGLYNEQFF